These T cell receptor beta chains were read from a single sample in a study of cytomegalovirus exposure and HLA in healthy donors. TCRdb keeps only in-frame clones here, not all; method: immunoSEQ multiplex PCR. The top ten hold roughly 1.2% of the sample, which has about 140,000 clones, about four fifths seen once. Sequenced sample: PBMCs. These receptors came from a male donor in good health and CMV-seropositive. CDR3s include the opening cysteine and the closing phenylalanine or tryptophan. The D gene is left open where the match is weak. Some rows mark clone size as missing; the rest say once, few, many or name a class of expanded clone.

j_call | v_call | cdr3_length | clone_size | d_call | cdr3_nt | cdr3_aa
TRBJ2-1 | TRBV6-5 | 15 | . | . | TGTGCCAGCAGTTACTCGGGGGGGCCAGGTGATGAGCAGTTCTTC | CASSYSGGPGDEQFF
TRBJ2-2 | TRBV9 | 18 | few | TRBD1 | TGTGCCAGCAGCGTGGACAGGGGGCCACCCGTTAACACCGGGGAGCTGTTTTTT | CASSVDRGPPVNTGELFF
TRBJ2-1 | TRBV27 | 14 | . | . | TGTGCCAGCAGTTGGGGAATGGGGGGCAATGAGCAGTTCTTC | CASSWGMGGNEQFF
TRBJ2-5 | TRBV5-1 | 15 | . | TRBD1 | TGCGCCAGCAGCCCAAACACAGGGGGCAGTGAGACCCAGTACTTC | CASSPNTGGSETQYF
TRBJ1-2 | TRBV19 | 14 | . | TRBD1 | TGTGCCAGTAGTCCCCAGACAGGGTGGAGCGGCTACACCTTC | CASSPQTGWSGYTF
TRBJ2-5 | TRBV5-8 | 18 | . | . | TGTGCCAGCAGCTTGGTAACAGGGTCAGGCTGGCACCAAGAGACCCAGTACTTC | CASSLVTGSGWHQETQYF
TRBJ2-3 | TRBV29-1 | 14 | few | TRBD1 | TGCAGCGTTGGCTGGGACAGTCGCACAGATACGCAGTATTTT | CSVGWDSRTDTQYF
TRBJ1-1 | TRBV6-5 | 16 | once | TRBD1 | TGTGCCAGCAGTTCCTACACAGGGGGATTGGGCACTGAAGCTTTCTTT | CASSSYTGGLGTEAFF
TRBJ2-1 | TRBV2 | 18 | . | TRBD2 | TGTGCCAGCAGTGATTCTAGCGGGAAGGGGAGGGGGTACAATGAGCAGTTCTTC | CASSDSSGKGRGYNEQFF
TRBJ2-7 | TRBV18 | 14 | . | . | TGTGCCAGCTCACCCCCTGGCGGCTATTACGAGCAGTACTTC | CASSPPGGYYEQYF
TRBJ1-3 | TRBV19 | 13 | . | . | TGTGCCGCGGGGCTAGGCCTTGGAAACACCATATATTTT | CAAGLGLGNTIYF
TRBJ2-1 | TRBV18 | 15 | . | TRBD1 | TGTGCCAGCTCACCAGGGACAGGGGTCCACAATGAGCAGTTCTTC | CASSPGTGVHNEQFF
TRBJ2-6 | TRBV7-3 | 15 | . | . | TGTGCCAGCAGCCCCCGAGCCCCCGGGGCCAACGTCCTGACTTTC | CASSPRAPGANVLTF